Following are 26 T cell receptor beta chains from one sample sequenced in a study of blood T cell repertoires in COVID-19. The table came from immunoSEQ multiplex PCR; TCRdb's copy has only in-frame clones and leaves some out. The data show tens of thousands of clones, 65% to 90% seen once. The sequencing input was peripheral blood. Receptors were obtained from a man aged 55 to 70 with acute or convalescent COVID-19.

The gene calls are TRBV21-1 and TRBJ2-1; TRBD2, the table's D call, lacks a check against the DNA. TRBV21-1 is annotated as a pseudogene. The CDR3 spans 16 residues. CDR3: CASSNEKPAAYNEQFF. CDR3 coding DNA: TGTGCCAGCAGCAACGAGAAGCCCGCCGCCTACAATGAGCAGTTCTTC.

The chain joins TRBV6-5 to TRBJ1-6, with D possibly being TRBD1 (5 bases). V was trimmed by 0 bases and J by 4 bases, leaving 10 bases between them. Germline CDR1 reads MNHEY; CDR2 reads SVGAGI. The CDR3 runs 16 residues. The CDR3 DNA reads TGTGCCAGCAGTTACTCAACCCAGGGATATAATTCACCCCTCCACTTT. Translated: CASSYSTQGYNSPLHF.

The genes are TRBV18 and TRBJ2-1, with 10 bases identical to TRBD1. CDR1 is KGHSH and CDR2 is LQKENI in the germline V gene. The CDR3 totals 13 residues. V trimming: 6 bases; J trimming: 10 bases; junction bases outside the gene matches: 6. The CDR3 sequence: CASSLTGGYEQFF. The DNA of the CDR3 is TGTGCCAGCTCGCTGACAGGGGGCTACGAGCAGTTCTTC.

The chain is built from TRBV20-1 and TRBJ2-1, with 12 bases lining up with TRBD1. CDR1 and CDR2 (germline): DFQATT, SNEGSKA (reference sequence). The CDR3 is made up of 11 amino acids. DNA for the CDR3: TGCTGTCCGGGACAGGGGGCCGAGCAGTTCTTC. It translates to CCPGQGAEQFF.

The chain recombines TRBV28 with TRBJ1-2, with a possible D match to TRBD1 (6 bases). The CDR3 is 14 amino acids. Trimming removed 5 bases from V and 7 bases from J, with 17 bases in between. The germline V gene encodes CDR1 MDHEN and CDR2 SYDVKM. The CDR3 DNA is TGTGCCAGCAGTGCAGGACAGCCCGGTGGTGGCTACACCTTC. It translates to CASSAGQPGGGYTF.

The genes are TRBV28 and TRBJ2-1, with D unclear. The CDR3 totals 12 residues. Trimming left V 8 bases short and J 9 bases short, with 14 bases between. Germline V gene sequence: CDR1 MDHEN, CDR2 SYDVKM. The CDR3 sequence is CASSTVATEQFF. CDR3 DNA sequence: TGTGCCAGCTCAACAGTTGCTACTGAGCAGTTCTTC.

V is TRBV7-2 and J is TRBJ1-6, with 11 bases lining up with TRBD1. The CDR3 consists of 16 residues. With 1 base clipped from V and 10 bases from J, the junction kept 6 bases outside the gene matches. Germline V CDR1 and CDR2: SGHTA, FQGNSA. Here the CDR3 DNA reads TGTGCCAGCAGCTTAGTGGGACAGGGGGAAGCATCACCCCTCCACTTT. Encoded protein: CASSLVGQGEASPLHF.

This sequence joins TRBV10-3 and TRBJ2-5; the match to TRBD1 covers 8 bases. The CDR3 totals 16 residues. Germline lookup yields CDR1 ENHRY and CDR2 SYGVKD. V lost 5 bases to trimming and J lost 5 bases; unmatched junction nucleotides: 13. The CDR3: CAISLSRGQGQETQYF. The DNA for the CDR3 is TGTGCCATCAGTCTAAGCAGGGGGCAGGGGCAGGAGACCCAGTACTTC.

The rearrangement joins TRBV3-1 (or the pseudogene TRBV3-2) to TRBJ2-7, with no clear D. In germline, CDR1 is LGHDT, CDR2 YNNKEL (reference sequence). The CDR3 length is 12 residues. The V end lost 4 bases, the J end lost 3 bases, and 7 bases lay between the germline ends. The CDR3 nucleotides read TGTGCCAGCAGCCCTTCGGGCTACGAGCAGTACTTC. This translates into CASSPSGYEQYF.

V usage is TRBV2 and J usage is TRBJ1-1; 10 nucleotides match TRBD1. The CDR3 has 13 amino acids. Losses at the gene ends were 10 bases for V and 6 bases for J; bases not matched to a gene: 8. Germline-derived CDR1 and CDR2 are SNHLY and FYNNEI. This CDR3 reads CATGQGGWSEAFF. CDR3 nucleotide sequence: TGTGCCACCGGACAGGGGGGTTGGTCTGAAGCTTTCTTT.

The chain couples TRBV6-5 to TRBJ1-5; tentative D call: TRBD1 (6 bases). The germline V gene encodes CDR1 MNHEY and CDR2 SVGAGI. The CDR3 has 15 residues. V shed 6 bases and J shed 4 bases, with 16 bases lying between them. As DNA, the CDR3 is TGTGCCAGCAGAACCGCCCAGGGGCATAATCAGCCCCAGCATTTT. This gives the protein CASRTAQGHNQPQHF.

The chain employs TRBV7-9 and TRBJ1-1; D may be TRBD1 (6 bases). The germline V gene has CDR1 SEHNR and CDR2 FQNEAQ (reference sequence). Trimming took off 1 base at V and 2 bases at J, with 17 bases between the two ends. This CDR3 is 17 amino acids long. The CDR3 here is CASSLGLGGAGNTEAFF. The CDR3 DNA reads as TGTGCCAGCAGCTTAGGTCTGGGGGGGGCAGGCAACACTGAAGCTTTCTTT.

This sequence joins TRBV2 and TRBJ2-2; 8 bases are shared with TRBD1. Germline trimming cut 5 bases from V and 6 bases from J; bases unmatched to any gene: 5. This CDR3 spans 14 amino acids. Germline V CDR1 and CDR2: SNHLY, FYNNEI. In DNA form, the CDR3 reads TGTGCCAGCAGTCCCCAGGGGGCGGCCGGGGAGCTGTTTTTT. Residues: CASSPQGAAGELFF.

Here the CDR3 DNA reads TGTGCCAGCAGCAGTCAGCGGGGGGCTCAAGAGACCCAGTACTTC. Its translation is CASSSQRGAQETQYF. This rearrangement joins TRBV7-8 to TRBJ2-5; 9 positions agree with TRBD2. The CDR3 consists of 15 residues. V dropped 5 bases and J dropped 2; count of bases not matched to a gene: 6. Germline loops: CDR1 SGHVS, CDR2 FQNEAQ.

The CDR3 DNA reads TGTGCCAGCAGCTTCGACAGGGGAAGTAACGGCTACACCTTC. Protein sequence: CASSFDRGSNGYTF. The J gene is TRBJ1-2, the V gene TRBV13; 8 bases align to TRBD1. Trimming took 3 bases from V and 8 from J; bases not matched to a gene: 8. The CDR3 totals 14 residues. Germline V CDR1 and CDR2: PRHDT, FYEKMQ (reference sequence).

CDR3 bases: TGTGCCAGCAGCTACGCTAGCGGGGGGGGAGAGACCCAGTACTTC. Amino acids: CASSYASGGGETQYF. The V call is TRBV7-6, the J call TRBJ2-5; TRBD2 aligns across 12 bases. The junction had 4 bases not matched to a gene; V was cut back by 4 bases and J by 4 bases. Germline V CDR1 and CDR2: SGHVS, FNYEAQ. The CDR3 loop spans 15 amino acids.

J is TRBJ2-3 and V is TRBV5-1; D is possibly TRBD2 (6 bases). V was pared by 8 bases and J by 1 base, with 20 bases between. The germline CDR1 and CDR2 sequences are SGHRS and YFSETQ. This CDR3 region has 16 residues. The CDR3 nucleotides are TGCGCCAGTTCAAAGAGTTATGGCGGGGGCACAGATACGCAGTATTTT. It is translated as CASSKSYGGGTDTQYF.

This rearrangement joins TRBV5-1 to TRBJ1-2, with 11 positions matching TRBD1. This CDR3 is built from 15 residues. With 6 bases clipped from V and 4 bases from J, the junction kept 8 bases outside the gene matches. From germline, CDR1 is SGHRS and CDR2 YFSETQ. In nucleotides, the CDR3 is TGCGCCAGCACCTCGGGACAGGGGGTTGGCTATGGCTACACCTTC. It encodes CASTSGQGVGYGYTF.

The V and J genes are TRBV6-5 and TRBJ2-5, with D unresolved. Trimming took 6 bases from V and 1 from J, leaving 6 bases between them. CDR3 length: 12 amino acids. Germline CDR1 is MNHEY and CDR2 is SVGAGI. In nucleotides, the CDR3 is TGTGCCAGCAGGGGCTCCCAAGAGACCCAGTACTTC. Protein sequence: CASRGSQETQYF.

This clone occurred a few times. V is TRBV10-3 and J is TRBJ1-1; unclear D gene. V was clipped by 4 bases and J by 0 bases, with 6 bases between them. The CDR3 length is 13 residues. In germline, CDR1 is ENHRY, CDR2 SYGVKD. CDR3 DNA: TGTGCCATCAGTGGCAGGTTGAACACTGAAGCTTTCTTT. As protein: CAISGRLNTEAFF.

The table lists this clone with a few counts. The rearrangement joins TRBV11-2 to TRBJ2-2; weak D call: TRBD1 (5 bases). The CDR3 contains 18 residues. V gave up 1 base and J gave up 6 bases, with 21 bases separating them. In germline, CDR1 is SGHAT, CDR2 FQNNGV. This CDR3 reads CASSLGGNHGKAAGELFF. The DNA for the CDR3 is TGTGCCAGCAGCTTAGGGGGCAACCATGGGAAGGCAGCCGGGGAGCTGTTTTTT.

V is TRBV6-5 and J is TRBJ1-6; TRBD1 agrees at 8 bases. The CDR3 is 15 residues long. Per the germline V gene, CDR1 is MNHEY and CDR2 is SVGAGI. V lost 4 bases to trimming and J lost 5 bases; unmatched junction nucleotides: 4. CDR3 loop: CASSLTGGNNSPLHF. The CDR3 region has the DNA TGTGCCAGCAGTTTAACAGGGGGAAATAATTCACCCCTCCACTTT.

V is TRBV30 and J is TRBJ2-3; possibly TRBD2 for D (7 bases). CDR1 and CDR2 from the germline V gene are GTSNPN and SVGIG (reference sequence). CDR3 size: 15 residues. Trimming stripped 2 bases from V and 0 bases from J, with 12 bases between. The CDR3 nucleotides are TGTGCCTGGAGTTCTGGGGGGGCTAGCACAGATACGCAGTATTTT. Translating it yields CAWSSGGASTDTQYF.

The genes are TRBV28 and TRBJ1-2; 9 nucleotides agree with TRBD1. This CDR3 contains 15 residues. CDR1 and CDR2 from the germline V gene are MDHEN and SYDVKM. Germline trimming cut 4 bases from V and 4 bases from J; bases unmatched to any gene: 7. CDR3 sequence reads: CASSSRGQGPYGYTF. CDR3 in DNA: TGTGCCAGCAGTTCACGGGGACAGGGCCCCTATGGCTACACCTTC.

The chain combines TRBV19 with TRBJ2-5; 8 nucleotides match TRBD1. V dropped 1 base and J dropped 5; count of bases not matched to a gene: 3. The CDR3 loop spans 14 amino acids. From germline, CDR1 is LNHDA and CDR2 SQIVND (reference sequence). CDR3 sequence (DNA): TGTGCCAGTAGTATAGGAGGGACAGGCGAGACCCAGTACTTC. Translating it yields CASSIGGTGETQYF.

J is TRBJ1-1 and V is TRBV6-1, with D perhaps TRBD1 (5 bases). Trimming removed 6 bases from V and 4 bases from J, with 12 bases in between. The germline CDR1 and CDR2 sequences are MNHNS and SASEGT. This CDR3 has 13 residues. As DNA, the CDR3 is TGTGCCAGCAGGATGGCCGACAGCACTGAAGCTTTCTTT. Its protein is CASRMADSTEAFF.